Listed here are 15 T cell receptor beta chains from one sample, sequenced in a study of shared clonotypes between healthy human individuals. Clones were sequenced by immunoSEQ multiplex PCR, and TCRdb holds only the in-frame ones, with some missing. The profile shows hundreds of thousands of clones, around 96% of them singletons. Naive-designated CD8 cells lacked CD45RO, were positively enriched for CCR7, and omitted terminally differentiated effector memory CD45RA+ cells. The sequenced sample was naive CD8+ T cells sorted from blood. The receptors originated from a woman in her twenties or thirties in good health.

The CDR3 loop reads CASSSPGTGLREQYF. The CDR3 DNA is TGTGCCAGCAGTTCCCCCGGGACAGGGTTGCGGGAGCAGTACTTC. The chain employs TRBV28 and TRBJ2-7, with TRBD1 matching over 9 bases. J was trimmed by 7 bases and V by 4 bases; bases with no gene match: 11. The CDR3 has 15 amino acids. From germline, CDR1 is MDHEN and CDR2 SYDVKM.

This clone has only one observation. The CDR3 bases are TGTGCCTGGATGGTAGGCAATGAGCAGTTCTTC. Translation gives CAWMVGNEQFF. The chain carries TRBV30 and TRBJ2-1; no firm D call. With 4 bases removed from V and 6 bases from J, the gap between germline ends came to 7 bases. This CDR3 contains 11 residues. Germline-derived CDR1 and CDR2 are GTSNPN and SVGIG (reference sequence).

This chain links TRBV27 with TRBJ2-3; 10 bases agree with TRBD2. Germline values: CDR1 MNHEY, CDR2 SMNVEV (reference sequence). CDR3 length equals 15 residues. The J segment lost 5 bases and the V segment lost 3 bases, leaving 5 bases of the junction unmatched. The chain's CDR3 is CASSLGLAQRDTQYF. The DNA for the CDR3 is TGTGCCAGCAGTTTGGGACTAGCGCAAAGAGATACGCAGTATTTT.

This clone appeared a few times. The genes are TRBV7-6 and TRBJ2-2; D is uncertain. The germline V and J ends were trimmed by 5 bases and 4 bases, with 8 bases remaining between them. This CDR3 comprises 13 residues. Germline CDR1 SGHVS, CDR2 FNYEAQ. The CDR3 DNA follows: TGTGCCAGCAGCATTACGGTCACCGGGGAGCTGTTTTTT. Amino acids: CASSITVTGELFF.

Turning to this clone: The same CDR3 can be traced to other DNA sequences in this sample. The V gene is TRBV28, the J gene TRBJ1-1; tentative D call: TRBD1 (6 bases). Trimming cost V 5 bases and J 8 bases, with 9 bases left between them. This CDR3 contains 11 residues. Germline V gene data show CDR1 as MDHEN and CDR2 as SYDVKM. CDR3 sequence (DNA): TGTGCCAGCAGTCCCAGGGGCGAAGCTTTCTTT. Translation gives CASSPRGEAFF.

The chain is built from TRBV15 and TRBJ1-1; D uncertain. Trimming removed 6 bases at V and 4 bases at J, with 9 bases between. This CDR3 contains 12 residues. Germline CDR1 is LNHNV and CDR2 is YYDKDF (reference sequence). The CDR3 here is CATSQSGTEAFF. The CDR3 bases are TGTGCCACCAGTCAGTCAGGCACTGAAGCTTTCTTT.

J is TRBJ1-1 and V is TRBV2, with D maybe TRBD1 (5 bases). Germline-derived CDR1 and CDR2 are SNHLY and FYNNEI. V lost 8 bases and J lost 6, with 10 bases in between. This CDR3 is built from 11 residues. The CDR3 loop reads CASLRAPEAFF. Here the CDR3 DNA reads TGTGCCAGCCTCAGGGCGCCTGAAGCTTTCTTT.

This clone was counted a single time. The rearrangement links TRBV19 to TRBJ1-1; D perhaps matches TRBD1 (6 bases). The CDR3 is made up of 14 amino acids. Germline loops: CDR1 LNHDA, CDR2 SQIVND (reference sequence). V was cut by 5 bases and J by 6 bases, with 16 bases left in between. The CDR3 here is CASSFRQGWAEAFF. The CDR3 DNA sequence: TGTGCCAGTAGTTTCCGTCAGGGGTGGGCTGAAGCTTTCTTT.

This chain connects TRBV15 to TRBJ2-7; 7 bases match TRBD1. This CDR3 spans 15 amino acids. V was clipped by 6 bases and J by 2 bases; unmatched bases: 10. Germline CDR1 LNHNV, CDR2 YYDKDF (reference sequence). The DNA of the CDR3 is TGTGCCACCAGGAGAACAGGGGATTCTACCTACGAGCAGTACTTC. Encoded protein: CATRRTGDSTYEQYF. The full variable domain, rest sourced from reference TRBV15 and TRBJ2-7, is DAMVIQNPRYQVTQFGKPVTLSCSQTLNHNVMYWYQQKSSQAPKLLFHYYDKDFNNEADTPDNFQSRRPNTSFCFLDIRSPGLGDTAMYLCATRRTGDSTYEQYFGPGTRLTVT.

The V gene is TRBV28, the J gene TRBJ1-1; D perhaps matches TRBD1 (6 bases). The CDR3 is made up of 15 amino acids. Trimming took 5 bases from V and 5 from J, leaving 18 bases between them. Germline CDR1 MDHEN, CDR2 SYDVKM. CDR3 loop: CASSPWGAGVTEAFF. In nucleotides, the CDR3 is TGTGCCAGCAGTCCCTGGGGAGCAGGGGTAACTGAAGCTTTCTTT.

The gene calls are TRBV4-1 and TRBJ2-1; D is ambiguous. V lost 0 bases to trimming and J lost 8 bases, with 14 bases between them. Germline values: CDR1 MGHRA, CDR2 YSYEKL. The CDR3 covers 15 residues. The DNA of the CDR3 is TGCGCCAGCAGCCAAGAAATAGGGTTAGCAGATGAGCAGTTCTTC. Amino acids: CASSQEIGLADEQFF.

The CDR3 is CASSIGQADRELFF. The DNA of the CDR3 is TGTGCCAGCAGCATCGGACAGGCGGACCGGGAGCTGTTTTTT. The chain joins TRBV9 to TRBJ2-2, with 7 nucleotides matching TRBD1. Germline CDR1 reads SGDLS; CDR2 reads YYNGEE. Losses at the gene ends were 4 bases for V and 9 bases for J; bases not matched to a gene: 9. The CDR3 contains 14 residues.

This clone was recorded only once. CDR3 DNA sequence: TGTGCCAGCAGCTTAGAAGGACTAGCGGGAGGAGAGACCCAGTACTTC. Encoded protein: CASSLEGLAGGETQYF. The chain combines TRBV7-7 with TRBJ2-5, with TRBD2 matching 14 bases. The CDR3 covers 16 residues. V was clipped by 1 base and J by 4 bases; unmatched bases: 2. Germline-derived CDR1 and CDR2 are SSHAT and FNYEAQ (reference sequence).

The gene calls are TRBV7-9 and TRBJ1-1; 9 bases align to TRBD1. J gave up 1 base and V 5 bases, and 2 bases lay outside the gene matches. The CDR3 contains 14 residues. Germline assignment: CDR1 SEHNR and CDR2 FQNEAQ (reference sequence). CDR3 coding DNA: TGTGCCAGCAGCCCGGACAGGGGGAACACTGAAGCTTTCTTT. This gives the protein CASSPDRGNTEAFF.

On this clone: This same CDR3 is encoded by further DNA sequences in the sample. The J gene is TRBJ2-1, the V gene TRBV6-5, with TRBD2 matching 12 bases. This CDR3 spans 15 amino acids. The J segment lost 4 bases and the V segment lost 6 bases, leaving 4 bases of the junction unmatched. CDR1 MNHEY and CDR2 SVGAGI come from the germline V gene. CDR3: CASSPGTSGYNEQFF. The DNA for the CDR3 is TGTGCCAGCAGCCCCGGGACTAGCGGGTACAATGAGCAGTTCTTC.